Listed here are 14 T cell receptor beta chains from one sample, sequenced in a study of shared clonotypes between healthy human individuals. Using immunoSEQ multiplex PCR, the repertoire was profiled, and TCRdb retains in-frame clones only, with some absent. The table lists approximately 470,000 clones, almost 80% of them singletons. The specimen was PBMCs. The origin of the receptors is a woman aged 40 to 50 in good health. Some clones in this sample may be carry-over from other donors' samples.

The chain recombines TRBV18 with TRBJ2-7; D might be TRBD1 or TRBD2, each matching 5 bases. Trimming pared 2 bases from V and 2 bases from J, leaving 13 bases between. The CDR3 consists of 15 residues. Germline CDR1 and CDR2: KGHSH and LQKENI. The CDR3 nucleotides are TGTGCCAGCTCACCAAAAACCGGGACCACCTACGAGCAGTACTTC. Amino acid sequence: CASSPKTGTTYEQYF.

This rearrangement joins TRBV15 to TRBJ1-5; 10 bases are a match to TRBD1. The CDR3 runs 16 residues. J was trimmed by 2 bases and V by 3 bases; bases with no gene match: 4. CDR1 is LNHNV and CDR2 is YYDKDF in the germline V gene (reference sequence). This chain's CDR3 is CATSSGTGVRNQPQHF. Here the CDR3 DNA reads TGTGCCACCAGCAGCGGGACAGGGGTACGCAATCAGCCCCAGCATTTT.

V usage is TRBV29-1 and J usage is TRBJ2-7, with 9 positions matching TRBD1. The CDR3 totals 13 residues. CDR1 SQVTM and CDR2 ANQGSEA come from the germline V gene. V shed 7 bases, J shed 3 bases, and the junction held 7 bases outside the gene matches. The CDR3 loop reads CSARTGDHYEQYF. In nucleotides, the CDR3 is TGCAGCGCCCGGACAGGGGACCACTACGAGCAGTACTTC.

The chain joins TRBV6-6 to TRBJ1-5; D not resolved. Trimming cost V 3 bases and J 3 bases, with 12 bases left between them. The CDR3 sequence is 15 residues long. Germline-derived CDR1 and CDR2 are MNHNY and SVGAGI (reference sequence). The CDR3 DNA reads as TGTGCCAGCAGTTATAATTCGGGCCTCAATCAGCCCCAGCATTTT. Its translation: CASSYNSGLNQPQHF.

The chain carries TRBV5-4 and TRBJ2-3; 7 bases agree with TRBD2. This CDR3 is built from 16 residues. V lost 0 bases, J lost 0 bases, and 4 bases stayed unmatched. From germline, CDR1 is SGHNT and CDR2 YYREEE (reference sequence). CDR3 coding DNA: TGTGCCAGCAGCTTGGGGGGCGGGAGTAGCACAGATACGCAGTATTTT. Translation: CASSLGGGSSTDTQYF.

J is TRBJ2-1 and V is TRBV28, with D hard to call. V lost 5 bases to trimming and J lost 3 bases, with 20 bases between them. The V gene's germline CDR1 is MDHEN and CDR2 SYDVKM. CDR3 length equals 17 residues. The CDR3 DNA sequence: TGTGCCAGCAGTAATATGGGTGGCGAGCGACACTACAATGAGCAGTTCTTC. Translated, it gives CASSNMGGERHYNEQFF.

The chain links TRBV23-1 to TRBJ2-7; D not certain. TRBV23-1 is designated an ORF whose function remains uncertain. The V gene lost 6 bases and the J gene lost 6 bases, with 21 bases spanning the gap. The CDR3 loop spans 15 amino acids. CDR3 amino acids: CASSLTRARPPEQYF. The CDR3 nucleotides are TGCGCCAGCAGCCTCACCCGGGCCCGGCCCCCCGAGCAGTACTTC.

This chain uses TRBV19 with TRBJ1-4; D is ambiguous. V lost 7 bases, J lost 0 bases, and 15 bases lay in between. This CDR3 has 16 amino acids. The germline V gene encodes CDR1 LNHDA and CDR2 SQIVND (reference sequence). The CDR3 is CASTLREDATNEKLFF. In nucleotides, the CDR3 is TGTGCCAGTACGTTGCGGGAAGATGCAACTAATGAAAAACTGTTTTTT.

This sequence joins TRBV6-5 and TRBJ1-5, with D maybe TRBD1 (6 bases). This CDR3 comprises 12 residues. Germline values: CDR1 MNHEY, CDR2 SVGAGI. V was shortened by 7 bases and J by 7 bases, with 11 bases between the two germline ends. For the CDR3, the DNA is TGTGCCAGCAACTTCAGGGGCCAGCCCCAGCATTTT. Protein sequence: CASNFRGQPQHF.

The J gene is TRBJ2-3, the V gene TRBV6-4; D possibly matches TRBD1 or TRBD2 (5 bases each). The ends were cut back, 2 bases at V and 0 bases at J, with 9 bases in the middle. Germline loops: CDR1 MRHNA, CDR2 SNTAGT. This CDR3 is built from 15 residues. CDR3 loop: CASSDGDQSTDTQYF. The CDR3 DNA follows: TGTGCCAGCAGTGACGGGGACCAGAGCACAGATACGCAGTATTTT.

The gene calls are TRBV5-1 and TRBJ2-3, with 10 bases lining up with TRBD1. Germline CDR1 SGHRS, CDR2 YFSETQ. There are 16 residues in the CDR3. V shed 5 bases, J shed 3 bases, and the junction held 9 bases outside the gene matches. Here the CDR3 DNA reads TGCGCCAGCAGTCGTAGGACAGGGGGTGAGACAGATACGCAGTATTTT. Protein sequence: CASSRRTGGETDTQYF.

This chain uses TRBV10-1 with TRBJ1-2; 8 bases are shared with TRBD1. The J segment lost 5 bases and the V segment lost 10 bases, leaving 9 bases of the junction unmatched. Germline CDR1 reads WNHNN; CDR2 reads SYGVQD (reference sequence). This CDR3 contains 13 residues. CDR3 coding DNA: TGCGCCATCTTTTCAGGGGGCGCTTATGGCTACACCTTC. Its protein is CAIFSGGAYGYTF.

V is TRBV15 and J is TRBJ1-2; no definite D call. Trimming shortened V by 0 bases and J by 7 bases, and 9 bases separated the two germline ends. Germline lookup yields CDR1 LNHNV and CDR2 YYDKDF (reference sequence). The CDR3 consists of 13 residues. CDR3 DNA: TGTGCCACCAGCAGAGATCTTCACGGTGGCTACACCTTC. This codes for CATSRDLHGGYTF.

The chain is built from TRBV30 and TRBJ1-6; D is undetermined. Deletions cut 4 bases from V and 1 base from J, with 5 bases between. The CDR3 covers 13 residues. CDR1 is GTSNPN and CDR2 is SVGIG in the germline V gene (reference sequence). As DNA, the CDR3 is TGTGCCTGGACTGGGTCCTATAATTCACCCCTCCACTTT. Translation gives CAWTGSYNSPLHF.